This T cell receptor (beta chain) was identified in a study of tumor-infiltrating lymphocytes in oesophageal squamous cell carcinoma. TCRdb passed the PCR reads through MiXCR, listing each CDR3 protein once. The table lists roughly 13,000 distinct CDR3 sequences, about 50% of them singletons. This clonotype was counted between two and nine times. V lost 5 bases, J lost 6 bases, and 14 bases lay in between. Germline CDR1 WSHSY, CDR2 SAAADI. The length of the CDR3 is 14 residues. This chain links TRBV10-2 with TRBJ2-1, with unresolved D. The receptor's source is a male donor with esophageal squamous cell carcinoma. The material sequenced was blood. The CDR3 DNA reads TGCGCCAGCAGTTGGGGTGGGTCGGGCAATGAGCAGTTCTTC. It encodes CASSWGGSGNEQFF.